A selection of T cell receptor beta chains follows, all from one sample in a study of blood T cell repertoires in COVID-19. Data came from immunoSEQ multiplex PCR; TCRdb stores just in-frame clones and leaves some out. The sample has roughly 140,000 clones, around 80% seen once. Source material: PBMCs or T cells enriched from blood (not recorded which). These receptors all stem from a middle-aged man who had recovered from COVID-19. CDR3s include the opening cysteine and the closing phenylalanine or tryptophan. D genes are given only for firm matches. Only part of the rows carry a size: once, few, many, or a class if the clone is expanded.

clone_size: -; v_call: TRBV7-6; d_call: TRBD2; j_call: TRBJ2-3; cdr3_nt: TGTGCCAGCAGCTCGGGGGGGAACACAGATACGCAGTATTTT; cdr3_aa: CASSSGGNTDTQYF
clone_size: -; v_call: TRBV7-2; d_call: -; j_call: TRBJ2-6; cdr3_nt: TGTGCCAGCAGCTTGGGGGCACATCTACCCGTCCTGACTTTC; cdr3_aa: CASSLGAHLPVLTF
clone_size: -; v_call: TRBV9; d_call: TRBD1; j_call: TRBJ1-6; cdr3_nt: TGTGCCAGCAGCGCAGGACAGGGGATCGGTTCACCCCTCCACTTT; cdr3_aa: CASSAGQGIGSPLHF
clone_size: -; v_call: TRBV4-2; d_call: -; j_call: TRBJ1-5; cdr3_nt: TGTGCCAGCAGCCAAGTTCACAAGTCGGGTCAGCCCCAGCATTTT; cdr3_aa: CASSQVHKSGQPQHF
clone_size: -; v_call: TRBV29-1; d_call: -; j_call: TRBJ1-2; cdr3_nt: TGCAGCGTTGAAGCTAGATACTATGGCTACACCTTC; cdr3_aa: CSVEARYYGYTF
clone_size: once; v_call: TRBV5-5; d_call: TRBD1; j_call: TRBJ1-1; cdr3_nt: TGTGCCAGCAGCCGGGATTTAGGGGGCAACACTGAAGCTTTCTTT; cdr3_aa: CASSRDLGGNTEAFF
clone_size: -; v_call: TRBV7-9; d_call: TRBD1; j_call: TRBJ2-7; cdr3_nt: TGTGCCAGCAGCTTAGCGCCGGGACAGACCGAGCAGTACTTC; cdr3_aa: CASSLAPGQTEQYF
clone_size: -; v_call: TRBV11-3; d_call: -; j_call: TRBJ1-4; cdr3_nt: TGTGCCAGCAGTCTACAAACCCAGGGCGGTGAAAAACTGTTTTTT; cdr3_aa: CASSLQTQGGEKLFF
clone_size: -; v_call: TRBV5-6; d_call: -; j_call: TRBJ2-5; cdr3_nt: TGTGCCAGCAACCCGGGGTGGGGGCCACAAGAGACCCAGTACTTC; cdr3_aa: CASNPGWGPQETQYF
clone_size: once; v_call: TRBV7-2; d_call: -; j_call: TRBJ2-7; cdr3_nt: TGTGCCAGCAGCTTAGGGAGGGGGGGGAGCGAGCAGTACTTC; cdr3_aa: CASSLGRGGSEQYF
clone_size: -; v_call: TRBV10-3; d_call: TRBD1; j_call: TRBJ1-6; cdr3_nt: TGTGCCATCAGTACAGGGGATACCTATAATTCACCCCTCCACTTT; cdr3_aa: CAISTGDTYNSPLHF
clone_size: -; v_call: TRBV5-1; d_call: -; j_call: TRBJ1-3; cdr3_nt: TGCGCCAGCAGCTTGGTACAGGGATCCTCTGGAAACACCATATATTTT; cdr3_aa: CASSLVQGSSGNTIYF
clone_size: once; v_call: TRBV11-2; d_call: -; j_call: TRBJ2-7; cdr3_nt: TGTGCCAGCAGCTCGACAGGCACCCAGTACTTC; cdr3_aa: CASSSTGTQYF
clone_size: few; v_call: TRBV19; d_call: TRBD1; j_call: TRBJ2-1; cdr3_nt: TGTGCCAGTAGCGGAGATTGGACAGGGAACAATGAGCAGTTCTTC; cdr3_aa: CASSGDWTGNNEQFF
clone_size: -; v_call: TRBV19; d_call: TRBD1; j_call: TRBJ1-4; cdr3_nt: TGTGCCAGTAGTATCCGGACAGGTTATAATGAAAAACTGTTTTTT; cdr3_aa: CASSIRTGYNEKLFF
clone_size: -; v_call: TRBV2; d_call: -; j_call: TRBJ1-1; cdr3_nt: TGTGCCAGCAGTGAAGGGCAGAGGATCATGAACACTGAAGCTTTCTTT; cdr3_aa: CASSEGQRIMNTEAFF
clone_size: -; v_call: TRBV4-2; d_call: -; j_call: TRBJ1-2; cdr3_nt: TGTGCCAGCAGCCAAGATGGCACAGGGCGAAGAAACTATGGCTACACCTTC; cdr3_aa: CASSQDGTGRRNYGYTF
clone_size: -; v_call: TRBV15; d_call: -; j_call: TRBJ2-7; cdr3_nt: TGTGCCACCAGCAGAGATCTGACTATAAACGAGCAGTACTTC; cdr3_aa: CATSRDLTINEQYF
clone_size: -; v_call: TRBV5-4; d_call: -; j_call: TRBJ1-3; cdr3_nt: TGTGCCAGCAGCATCCAAGGGGGTTCTGGAAACACCATATATTTT; cdr3_aa: CASSIQGGSGNTIYF
clone_size: -; v_call: TRBV7-9; d_call: -; j_call: TRBJ1-5; cdr3_nt: TGTGCCAGCAGCTCACAGGGACCCAATCAGCCCCAGCATTTT; cdr3_aa: CASSSQGPNQPQHF
clone_size: -; v_call: TRBV18; d_call: -; j_call: TRBJ2-6; cdr3_nt: TGTGCCAGCTCACCTGAGCTATCTGGGGCCAACGTCCTGACTTTC; cdr3_aa: CASSPELSGANVLTF
clone_size: -; v_call: TRBV5-5; d_call: -; j_call: TRBJ1-2; cdr3_nt: TGTGCCAGCAGCTTGGAGGGCAGGGGAATTAGTGGCTACACCTTC; cdr3_aa: CASSLEGRGISGYTF
clone_size: -; v_call: TRBV18; d_call: -; j_call: TRBJ1-1; cdr3_nt: TGTGCCAGCTCACCTAATGGGGATTCGGGGACTGAAGCTTTCTTT; cdr3_aa: CASSPNGDSGTEAFF
clone_size: -; v_call: TRBV5-1; d_call: TRBD1; j_call: TRBJ1-6; cdr3_nt: TGCGCCAGCAGCTTAACAGGGGTAGAGAATTCACCCCTCCACTTT; cdr3_aa: CASSLTGVENSPLHF
clone_size: few; v_call: TRBV4-1; d_call: -; j_call: TRBJ2-1; cdr3_nt: TGCGCCAGCAGCCAGGGGGCTTTCCCCATCTACAATGAGCAGTTCTTC; cdr3_aa: CASSQGAFPIYNEQFF
clone_size: -; v_call: TRBV6-1; d_call: -; j_call: TRBJ1-2; cdr3_nt: TGTGCCAGCAGTGAACGGGGGGGATATAACTATGGCTACACCTTC; cdr3_aa: CASSERGGYNYGYTF
clone_size: -; v_call: TRBV6-5; d_call: -; j_call: TRBJ1-2; cdr3_nt: TGTGCCAGCGGGCAGAGGCAGGGCTATGGCTACACCTTC; cdr3_aa: CASGQRQGYGYTF
clone_size: once; v_call: TRBV27; d_call: TRBD2; j_call: TRBJ2-3; cdr3_nt: TGTGCCAGCAGGATACGGACTAGCGGGGAGGGGCAGTATTTT; cdr3_aa: CASRIRTSGEGQYF
clone_size: -; v_call: TRBV18; d_call: -; j_call: TRBJ1-5; cdr3_nt: TGTGCCAGCTCACCAGCGGGGGCGGCTTTCAATCAGCCCCAGCATTTT; cdr3_aa: CASSPAGAAFNQPQHF
clone_size: -; v_call: TRBV9; d_call: -; j_call: TRBJ2-5; cdr3_nt: TGTGCCAGCAGCGTGACATCGTACCAAGAGACCCAGTACTTC; cdr3_aa: CASSVTSYQETQYF
clone_size: -; v_call: TRBV6-4; d_call: -; j_call: TRBJ2-3; cdr3_nt: TGTGCCAGCAGTGACGGGGGGGCCACAGATACGCAGTATTTT; cdr3_aa: CASSDGGATDTQYF
clone_size: few; v_call: TRBV4-2; d_call: TRBD1; j_call: TRBJ1-5; cdr3_nt: TGTGCCAGCAGCCAAGACCCCCAGGGGGGAAATCAGCCCCAGCATTTT; cdr3_aa: CASSQDPQGGNQPQHF
clone_size: -; v_call: TRBV5-1; d_call: TRBD1; j_call: TRBJ1-5; cdr3_nt: TGCGCCAGCAGTCCAACAGGGGACAATCAGCCCCAGCATTTT; cdr3_aa: CASSPTGDNQPQHF
clone_size: -; v_call: TRBV28; d_call: TRBD2; j_call: TRBJ2-1; cdr3_nt: TGTGCCAGCAGTTCAAGGCTAGCGGGGGGGCTAGAGCAGTTCTTC; cdr3_aa: CASSSRLAGGLEQFF
clone_size: -; v_call: TRBV11-2; d_call: -; j_call: TRBJ1-3; cdr3_nt: TGTGCCAGCAGAACCTGGGGAGGGGTGGGAAACACCATATATTTT; cdr3_aa: CASRTWGGVGNTIYF
clone_size: few; v_call: TRBV5-1; d_call: TRBD1; j_call: TRBJ1-3; cdr3_nt: TGCGCCAGCAGTTGGGGACAGCCCTCTGGAAACACCATATATTTT; cdr3_aa: CASSWGQPSGNTIYF
clone_size: -; v_call: TRBV9; d_call: TRBD1; j_call: TRBJ1-2; cdr3_nt: TGTGCCAGCAGCGTAGCCCTTGGGATAGGGGACAGGGGGTTAAGTGGCTACACCTTC; cdr3_aa: CASSVALGIGDRGLSGYTF
clone_size: -; v_call: TRBV2; d_call: TRBD1; j_call: TRBJ1-5; cdr3_nt: TGTGCCAGCAGGGGACAGCTTAGCAATCAGCCCCAGCATTTT; cdr3_aa: CASRGQLSNQPQHF
clone_size: -; v_call: TRBV18; d_call: -; j_call: TRBJ2-1; cdr3_nt: TGTGCCAGCTCACCGGGACTGACCGCGAATGAGCAGTTCTTC; cdr3_aa: CASSPGLTANEQFF
clone_size: once; v_call: TRBV10-3; d_call: -; j_call: TRBJ1-5; cdr3_nt: TGTGCCATCAGTGATTCAGGGGCGGCCCTCAATAGCAATCAGCCCCAGCATTTT; cdr3_aa: CAISDSGAALNSNQPQHF